This entry lists 18 T cell receptor beta chains sequenced from one sample in a study of tumour-infiltrating T cells in Burkitt lymphoma. The assay was immunoSEQ multiplex PCR, and TCRdb's table has in-frame clones only and misses some. The sample has under 8,500 clones, approximately 18% seen once. Material for sequencing was tumor tissue. Every receptor here comes from a human donor with diffuse large B-cell lymphoma.

This clone was observed a few times. The genes are TRBV2 and TRBJ1-5; D remains ambiguous. The CDR3 spans 14 residues. Trimming left V 6 bases short and J 0 bases short, with 9 bases between. The V gene's germline CDR1 is SNHLY and CDR2 FYNNEI. CDR3 bases: TGTGCCAGCAGGGCTCTCGATAGCAATCAGCCCCAGCATTTT. Translation gives CASRALDSNQPQHF.

The chain joins TRBV28 to TRBJ2-7; no clear D. The V end lost 5 bases, the J end lost 6 bases, and 11 bases lay between the germline ends. This CDR3 contains 12 residues. CDR1 and CDR2 from the germline V gene are MDHEN and SYDVKM. CDR3 residues: CASSPPASEQYF. The DNA of the CDR3 is TGTGCCAGCAGTCCTCCGGCTTCCGAGCAGTACTTC.

In its sample, this clone was seen a few times. The CDR3 here is CASSQAQGGGNEQFF. As DNA, the CDR3 is TGCGCCAGCAGCCAAGCACAGGGTGGGGGCAATGAGCAGTTCTTC. V is TRBV4-1 and J is TRBJ2-1; a possible D gene is TRBD1 (6 bases). The CDR3 sequence is 15 residues long. V was trimmed by 1 base and J by 6 bases, leaving 13 bases between them. Germline lookup yields CDR1 MGHRA and CDR2 YSYEKL.

This clone has more than one count but fewer than ten. The chain carries TRBV28 and TRBJ2-7; unclear D gene. V lost 3 bases, J lost 2 bases, and 14 bases lay in between. Germline CDR1 and CDR2: MDHEN and SYDVKM. This CDR3 has 15 amino acids. The CDR3 is CASSLAGPATYEQYF. CDR3 nucleotides: TGTGCCAGCAGTTTGGCCGGGCCTGCCACCTACGAGCAGTACTTC.

There are a few counts of this clone. This chain links TRBV5-1 with TRBJ1-3; D remains ambiguous. V was shortened by 2 bases and J by 2 bases, with 8 bases between the two germline ends. The CDR3 spans 14 residues. Germline V CDR1 and CDR2: SGHRS, YFSETQ. CDR3 region: CASSLAPPGNTIYF. CDR3 DNA sequence: TGCGCCAGCAGCTTAGCGCCGCCTGGAAACACCATATATTTT.

This rearrangement joins TRBV11-2 to TRBJ2-7, with 10 bases lining up with TRBD2. The CDR3 is 15 amino acids. V shed 2 bases, J shed 4 bases, and the junction held 5 bases outside the gene matches. In germline, CDR1 is SGHAT, CDR2 FQNNGV. The CDR3 region is CASSLSLAGAYEQYF. The CDR3 nucleotides read TGTGCCAGCAGCTTATCCCTAGCGGGAGCTTACGAGCAGTACTTC.

The V call is TRBV19, the J call TRBJ2-5; maybe TRBD2 (6 bases). Germline V gene sequence: CDR1 LNHDA, CDR2 SQIVND (reference sequence). Trimming removed 5 bases from V and 4 bases from J, with 17 bases in between. The CDR3 totals 15 residues. CDR3 residues: CASSHNRDSLETQYF. In DNA form, the CDR3 reads TGTGCCAGTAGTCACAACCGGGACTCCCTAGAGACCCAGTACTTC. The full variable domain, its missing parts supplied by reference TRBV19 and TRBJ2-5, is DGGITQSPKYLFRKEGQNVTLSCEQNLNHDAMYWYRQDPGQGLRLIYYSQIVNDFQKGDIAEGYSVSREKKESFPLTVTSAQKNPTAFYLCASSHNRDSLETQYFGPGTRLLVL.

Of note for this clone: This may be a read error: a much more frequent sequence differs by one nucleotide. The same CDR3 also results from other DNA sequences found in this sample. The J gene is TRBJ1-2, the V gene TRBV19; D might be TRBD1 (5 bases). Germline V CDR1 and CDR2: LNHDA, SQIVND (reference sequence). This CDR3 is built from 13 residues. The CDR3 DNA reads as TGTGCCAGTAGTATGTTGACAGTTCGGGGCTACACCTTT. As protein: CASSMLTVRGYTF. Using reference TRBV19 and TRBJ1-2 for the parts outside the CDR3, the full variable domain is DGGITQSPKYLFRKEGQNVTLSCEQNLNHDAMYWYRQDPGQGLRLIYYSQIVNDFQKGDIAEGYSVSREKKESFPLTVTSAQKNPTAFYLCASSMLTVRGYTFGSGTRLTVV.

This clone was observed a few times. This chain joins TRBV15 and TRBJ2-1, with D perhaps matching TRBD2 (6 bases). Germline V CDR1 and CDR2: LNHNV, YYDKDF (reference sequence). Trimming took off 0 bases at V and 0 bases at J, with 9 bases between the two ends. There are 16 residues in the CDR3. CDR3 amino acids: CATSRDSGSSYNEQFF. In nucleotides, the CDR3 is TGTGCCACCAGCAGAGATAGCGGTAGCTCCTACAATGAGCAGTTCTTC.

This clone was observed a handful of times. The CDR3 DNA reads TGTGCCAGCAGCGCGTGGACCGACCCTGAAGCTTTCTTT. Translating gives CASSAWTDPEAFF. V gene TRBV9 combines with J gene TRBJ1-1; D gene uncertain. This CDR3 spans 13 amino acids. CDR1 and CDR2 from the germline V gene are SGDLS and YYNGEE. V lost 3 bases and J lost 6, with 12 bases in between.

This clone was observed a few times. The genes are TRBV5-8 and TRBJ2-7; D uncertain. V dropped 2 bases and J dropped 4 bases, with 10 bases sitting between them. CDR1 is SGHTS and CDR2 is YDEGEE in the germline V gene. This CDR3 is 13 amino acids long. The CDR3 loop is CASSFMGGYEQYF. The DNA for the CDR3 is TGTGCCAGCAGCTTCATGGGCGGTTACGAGCAGTACTTC.

This clone appeared a few times. V gene TRBV9 combines with J gene TRBJ2-2; no firm D call. The CDR3 runs 13 residues. V was pared by 1 base and J by 4 bases, with 5 bases between. Germline CDR1 reads SGDLS; CDR2 reads YYNGEE. The CDR3 bases are TGTGCCAGCAGCGTATGGGCCACCGGGGAGCTGTTTTTT. This sequence encodes CASSVWATGELFF. Complete variable domain (other parts from reference TRBV9 and TRBJ2-2): DSGVTQTPKHLITATGQRVTLRCSPRSGDLSVYWYQQSLDQGLQFLIQYYNGEERAKGNILERFSAQQFPDLHSELNLSSLELGDSALYFCASSVWATGELFFGEGSRLTVL.

This clone was seen a handful of times. The chain links TRBV6-1 to TRBJ1-4, with 8 bases that match TRBD1. Looked up from germline, CDR1 is MNHNS and CDR2 is SASEGT. The CDR3 loop spans 16 amino acids. Trimming removed 3 bases from V and 8 bases from J; junction bases left unmatched: 11. In DNA form, the CDR3 reads TGTGCCAGCAGTGACCCCTCAGGGGGCAACGGGGAAAAACTGTTTTTT. It encodes CASSDPSGGNGEKLFF.

The chain couples TRBV7-6 to TRBJ2-5; D is undetermined. This CDR3 is built from 14 residues. Per the germline V gene, CDR1 is SGHVS and CDR2 is FNYEAQ. Trimming stripped 1 base from V and 5 bases from J, with 11 bases between. CDR3 loop: CASSLDERSETQYF. CDR3 DNA sequence: TGTGCCAGCAGCTTAGATGAGCGTTCGGAGACCCAGTACTTC.

The rearrangement links TRBV6-5 to TRBJ1-2, with 7 bases aligning to TRBD1. CDR1 MNHEY and CDR2 SVGAGI come from the germline V gene. V shed 4 bases, J shed 0 bases, and the junction held 5 bases outside the gene matches. The CDR3 covers 15 residues. CDR3 loop: CASSLDRVSNYGYTF. CDR3 coding DNA: TGTGCCAGCAGTTTAGACAGGGTTTCTAACTATGGCTACACCTTC.

The chain uses TRBV30 and TRBJ2-5; D is ambiguous. V was cut by 5 bases and J by 4 bases, with 17 bases left in between. Germline V gene data show CDR1 as GTSNPN and CDR2 as SVGIG (reference sequence). This CDR3 region has 14 residues. CDR3 nucleotides: TGTGCCTGGGCCCCGATGTGGGTACCAGAGACCCAGTACTTC. It codes for CAWAPMWVPETQYF.

The chain joins TRBV13 to TRBJ2-1; 7 bases match TRBD2. J gave up 2 bases and V 0 bases, and 4 bases lay outside the gene matches. The CDR3 loop spans 16 amino acids. Germline V gene sequence: CDR1 PRHDT, CDR2 FYEKMQ (reference sequence). The CDR3 DNA reads as TGTGCCAGCAGCTTAGGCGGACTAGGGGCCTACAATGAGCAGTTCTTC. This sequence encodes CASSLGGLGAYNEQFF.

On this clone itself: Distinct nucleotide sequences in the sample also encode this CDR3. V usage is TRBV9 and J usage is TRBJ2-7; no definite D call. The CDR3 length is 13 residues. Germline V lookup: CDR1 SGDLS, CDR2 YYNGEE. Trimming took 0 bases from V and 3 from J, leaving 7 bases between them. The CDR3 DNA is TGTGCCAGCAGCGTAGGTAACGGCTACGAGCAGTACTTC. This encodes CASSVGNGYEQYF.